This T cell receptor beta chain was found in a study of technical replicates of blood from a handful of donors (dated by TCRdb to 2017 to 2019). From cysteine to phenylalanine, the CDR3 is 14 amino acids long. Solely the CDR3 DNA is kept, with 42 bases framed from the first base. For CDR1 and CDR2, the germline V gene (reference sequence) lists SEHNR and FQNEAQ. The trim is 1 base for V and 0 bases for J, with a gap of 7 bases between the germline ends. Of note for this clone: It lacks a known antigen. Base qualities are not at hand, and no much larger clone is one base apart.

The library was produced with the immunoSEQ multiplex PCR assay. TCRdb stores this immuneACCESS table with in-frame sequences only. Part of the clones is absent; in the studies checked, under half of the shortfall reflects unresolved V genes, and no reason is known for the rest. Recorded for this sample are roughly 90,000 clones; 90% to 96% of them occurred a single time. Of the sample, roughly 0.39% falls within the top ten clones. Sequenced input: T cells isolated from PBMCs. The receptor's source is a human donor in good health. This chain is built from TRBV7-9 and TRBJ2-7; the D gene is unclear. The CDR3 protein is CASSLVSSSYEQYF. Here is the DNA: TGTGCCAGCAGCTTAGTATCCAGCTCCTACGAGCAGTACTTC.